The entry that follows covers one T cell receptor beta chain sequence. The antigen is not known. CDR1 and CDR2 from the germline V gene are MNHEY and SVGAGI. The CDR3 is made up of 14 amino acids. V shed 2 bases, J shed 4 bases, and the junction held 4 bases outside the gene matches. The protocol was immunoSEQ multiplex PCR, while the TCRdb copy is restricted to in-frame clones and leaves out a portion. The sample records 40,000 or so clones, roughly 86% being singletons. This sample was taken from a study of graft-versus-host responses after intestinal transplantation. Study-wide results and caveats: Allografts from individuals with graft-donor T cell macrochimerism displayed high graft-versus-host to host-versus-graft clonal ratios.

The material was PBMCs, obtained roughly 270 days after transplant. The TCR was taken from a human patient who received an intestinal transplant, so some T cells may come from the graft donor. V usage is TRBV6-5 and J usage is TRBJ1-2, with TRBD1 matching over 7 bases. CDR3 region: CASSYIPGGYGYTF. CDR3 bases: TGTGCCAGCAGTTACATCCCAGGGGGCTATGGCTACACCTTC.